These 28 T cell receptor beta chains were sequenced from one sample in a study of T-cell memory formation after mild COVID-19. TCRdb re-derived calls from the 5' RACE reads in MiXCR, one entry per CDR3 protein. The table shows nearly 110,000 distinct CDR3 sequences, with about an eighth occurring only once. The sample consisted of PBMCs or a T cell subset sorted from them (not recorded which). The origin of the receptors is a man aged 18 to 30 who had mild COVID-19 (a few samples of this study predate the infection). Cell type and time point are not known.

V usage is TRBV7-9 and J usage is TRBJ2-4; D is perhaps TRBD1 (6 bases). This CDR3 contains 15 residues. From germline, CDR1 is SEHNR and CDR2 FQNEAQ (reference sequence). The V gene lost 3 bases and the J gene lost 1 base, with 10 bases spanning the gap. This CDR3 is CASSLGAAAKNIQYF. CDR3 DNA: TGTGCCAGCAGCTTGGGGGCTGCGGCCAAAAACATTCAGTACTTC.

This CDR3 is CASTQTGLNTEAFF. DNA for the CDR3: TGCGCCAGCACCCAGACAGGACTGAACACTGAAGCTTTCTTT. The V call is TRBV4-3, the J call TRBJ1-1; perhaps TRBD1 as D (6 bases). Trimming shortened V by 7 bases and J by 0 bases, and 12 bases separated the two germline ends. The CDR3 is 14 amino acids. CDR1 is LGHNA and CDR2 is YSLEER in the germline V gene.

This clonotype was seen only once. The chain employs TRBV20-1 and TRBJ1-2; TRBD1 might be the D (6 bases). CDR3 length: 13 amino acids. The V gene's germline CDR1 is DFQATT and CDR2 SNEGSKA (reference sequence). The CDR3 bases are TGCACCGCCCCGGCGGGGGGCGGCTATGGCTACACCTTC. It codes for CTAPAGGGYGYTF.

This clonotype was detected a few times. This sequence joins TRBV19 and TRBJ1-2; weak D call: TRBD1 (5 bases). Germline CDR1 is LNHDA and CDR2 is SQIVND (reference sequence). This CDR3 has 13 amino acids. V was shortened by 8 bases and J by 7 bases, with 17 bases between the two germline ends. The DNA for the CDR3 is TGTGCCAGTGGAAGCAGGGTACCCTCTGGCTACACCTTC. Its protein is CASGSRVPSGYTF.

This clonotype came up a few times. The J gene is TRBJ1-2, the V gene TRBV5-6; D possibly corresponds to TRBD1 (5 bases). V lost 1 base and J lost 4, with 14 bases in between. Germline CDR1 SGHDT, CDR2 YYEEEE. CDR3 size: 15 residues. The CDR3 sequence: CASSLLPGLSYGYTF. In DNA form, the CDR3 reads TGTGCCAGCAGCTTGCTTCCGGGACTGAGCTATGGCTACACCTTC.

This clonotype qualifies as medium-sized. The V gene is TRBV4-1, the J gene TRBJ1-2; D gene uncertain. Germline assignment: CDR1 MGHRA and CDR2 YSYEKL. Deletions cut 1 base from V and 5 bases from J, with 11 bases between. This CDR3 is 14 amino acids long. CDR3 region: CASSQVRTGYGYTF. CDR3 bases: TGCGCCAGCAGCCAAGTAAGGACGGGTTATGGCTACACCTTC.

This rearrangement joins TRBV12-3 or TRBV12-4 to TRBJ1-1, with TRBD1 identical over 7 bases. This CDR3 has 13 amino acids. V trimming: 5 bases; J trimming: 11 bases; junction bases outside the gene matches: 11. For the CDR3, the DNA is TGTGCCAGCAGTCCTTCGGGGGGCAGGGGGGCTTTCTTT. It translates to CASSPSGGRGAFF.

This clonotype has only a few counts. The CDR3 DNA reads as TGTGCCAGCAGCTTGTCCTCCTCCTACAATGAGCAGTTCTTC. It specifies CASSLSSSYNEQFF. This chain joins TRBV9 and TRBJ2-1, with D unclear. Germline V gene sequence: CDR1 SGDLS, CDR2 YYNGEE. V lost 4 bases and J lost 0, with 8 bases in between. This CDR3 has 14 residues.

This clonotype was seen only a few times. The chain links TRBV5-1 to TRBJ2-7, with D perhaps being TRBD1 or TRBD2 (5 bases each). This CDR3 region has 13 residues. The V gene's germline CDR1 is SGHRS and CDR2 YFSETQ. Between the trimmed V and J ends, which lost 2 bases and 3 bases, there was a span of 9 bases. CDR3: CASSFGADYEQYV. In nucleotides, the CDR3 is TGCGCCAGCAGCTTCGGGGCGGACTACGAGCAGTACGTC.

The chain combines TRBV6-5 with TRBJ2-2; 11 nucleotides align to TRBD2. V lost 6 bases, J lost 7 bases, and 16 bases stayed unmatched. In germline, CDR1 is MNHEY, CDR2 SVGAGI. This CDR3 has 18 amino acids. The CDR3 is CASRHGTSGRFYGGELFF. CDR3 bases: TGTGCCAGCAGACACGGGACTAGCGGTCGGTTTTATGGCGGGGAGCTGTTTTTT.

In its sample, this clonotype was seen a few times. The rearrangement joins TRBV6-6 to TRBJ1-1; D gene unclear. The CDR3 consists of 10 residues. V was clipped by 6 bases and J by 8 bases, with 7 bases between them. In germline, CDR1 is MNHNY, CDR2 SVGAGI (reference sequence). The CDR3 region is CASRGLEAFF. For the CDR3, the DNA is TGTGCCAGCAGAGGACTCGAAGCTTTCTTT.

V usage is TRBV4-1 and J usage is TRBJ1-5; TRBD1 is a possible D gene (6 bases). Deletions cut 1 base from V and 7 bases from J, with 14 bases between. The CDR3 runs 15 residues. Germline CDR1 reads MGHRA; CDR2 reads YSYEKL. In DNA, the CDR3 is TGCGCCAGCAGCCAAGGTCCAGGGGAAGACCAGCCCCAGCATTTT. Residues: CASSQGPGEDQPQHF.

The sample holds a few counts of this clonotype. The V call is TRBV5-1, the J call TRBJ1-6, with D unresolved. CDR3 length: 13 residues. Trimming pared 7 bases from V and 8 bases from J, leaving 13 bases between. Germline V gene sequence: CDR1 SGHRS, CDR2 YFSETQ. CDR3 residues: CASVPKDYSPLHF. DNA for the CDR3: TGCGCCAGCGTTCCCAAGGATTATTCACCCCTCCACTTT.

This clonotype has ten or more counts. The V gene is TRBV5-7, the J gene TRBJ1-5; D not resolved. TRBV5-7 is flagged as an ORF with uncertain function. This CDR3 has 13 residues. V lost 6 bases and J lost 3, with 10 bases in between. Here the CDR3 reads CASNIGVNQPQHF. The CDR3 bases are TGTGCCAGCAACATCGGGGTCAATCAGCCCCAGCATTTT.

This clonotype was recorded a few times. The chain recombines TRBV12-3 or TRBV12-4 with TRBJ1-4, with 9 bases matching TRBD1. Trimming removed 2 bases from V and 8 bases from J; junction bases left unmatched: 15. CDR3 length equals 18 residues. Here the CDR3 DNA reads TGTGCCAGCAGTTTAATCCCCTTTTTGACAGGGGGGAGCGAAAAACTGTTTTTT. Translated, it gives CASSLIPFLTGGSEKLFF.

This clonotype was seen only a few times. This sequence joins TRBV5-1 and TRBJ1-6, with 9 bases that match TRBD1. Germline V gene sequence: CDR1 SGHRS, CDR2 YFSETQ. The CDR3 contains 16 residues. After removal of 6 bases from V and 7 bases from J, the junction contained 11 bases not matched to a gene. CDR3 residues: CASKLIGTGMNSPLHF. Here the CDR3 DNA reads TGCGCCAGCAAATTGATCGGGACAGGGATGAATTCACCCCTCCACTTT.

This clonotype was found many times. The rearrangement links TRBV6-2 or TRBV6-3 to TRBJ2-7, with 8 bases fitting TRBD1. This CDR3 region has 14 residues. The germline V gene encodes CDR1 MNHEY and CDR2 SVGEGT. J lost 3 bases, V lost 6 bases, and 7 bases had no gene match. CDR3 amino acids: CASRAPGGYYEQYV. CDR3 sequence (DNA): TGTGCCAGCAGGGCCCCAGGGGGCTACTACGAGCAGTACGTC.

This clonotype came up many times. V is TRBV5-4 and J is TRBJ2-1; TRBD1 is a possible D gene (6 bases). CDR1 is SGHNT and CDR2 is YYREEE in the germline V gene (reference sequence). The CDR3 contains 14 residues. The V gene lost 4 bases and the J gene lost 8 bases, with 16 bases spanning the gap. For the CDR3, the DNA is TGTGCCAGCAGCCCGCCCGAGGGGGTGGATGAGCAGTTCTTC. Its translation: CASSPPEGVDEQFF.

The chain uses TRBV12-3 or TRBV12-4 and TRBJ2-5, with a weak D call TRBD1 (5 bases). Deletions cut 5 bases from V and 3 bases from J, with 13 bases between. CDR3 length: 14 residues. Written as DNA, the CDR3 is TGTGCCAGCAGTGTCAGGGATGGGGAAGAGACCCAGTACTTC. This encodes CASSVRDGEETQYF.

There are many counts of this clonotype. This rearrangement joins TRBV11-2 to TRBJ2-1; the D is unclear. The V end was cut by 5 bases, the J end by 8 bases, with 13 bases between. This CDR3 comprises 13 residues. CDR1 is SGHAT, CDR2 FQNNGV, per germline. The CDR3 sequence: CASSHYETDEQFF. CDR3 sequence (DNA): TGTGCCAGCAGCCACTACGAGACGGATGAGCAGTTCTTC.

This clonotype was counted only a few times. This chain joins TRBV5-1 and TRBJ2-1, with TRBD2 identical over 10 bases. With 4 bases clipped from V and 1 base from J, the junction kept 14 bases outside the gene matches. CDR1 SGHRS and CDR2 YFSETQ come from the germline V gene. This CDR3 has 19 residues. The chain's CDR3 is CASSVSGGAGGGSYNEQFF. Here the CDR3 DNA reads TGCGCCAGCAGCGTAAGCGGGGGGGCCGGAGGGGGGTCCTACAATGAGCAGTTCTTC.

By sample share, this clonotype is large. This chain uses TRBV10-2 with TRBJ2-7, with 7 bases lining up with TRBD1. V shed 7 bases and J 0 bases; nucleotides not matched to a gene: 3. This CDR3 region has 13 residues. CDR1 WSHSY and CDR2 SAAADI come from the germline V gene. This chain's CDR3 is CASMTGHSYEQYF. CDR3 DNA sequence: TGCGCCAGCATGACAGGGCACTCCTACGAGCAGTACTTC.

CDR3 bases: TGCGCCAGCAGTGGGGGACTATACAATGAGCAGTTCTTC. It codes for CASSGGLYNEQFF. The chain has TRBV10-2 and TRBJ2-1; TRBD2 matches 7 bases. CDR1 and CDR2 from the germline V gene are WSHSY and SAAADI. V was pared by 4 bases and J by 4 bases, with 1 base of the junction left unmatched. This CDR3 is 13 amino acids long.

V is TRBV27 and J is TRBJ1-6; D is uncertain. V lost 3 bases and J lost 6, with 9 bases in between. The CDR3 runs to 14 residues. CDR1 is MNHEY and CDR2 is SMNVEV in the germline V gene (reference sequence). CDR3 residues: CASSFQSLNSPLHF. The CDR3 DNA reads TGTGCCAGCAGTTTTCAGAGCCTTAATTCACCCCTCCACTTT.

The chain carries TRBV2 and TRBJ2-1, with D possibly matching TRBD1 (6 bases). Germline assignment: CDR1 SNHLY and CDR2 FYNNEI. The V gene lost 3 bases and the J gene lost 7 bases, with 22 bases spanning the gap. This CDR3 region has 17 residues. The CDR3 nucleotides read TGTGCCAGCAGTGAGCCAATGACAGGATGGAAAACTAATGAGCAGTTCTTC. Amino acids: CASSEPMTGWKTNEQFF.

The chain recombines TRBV7-9 with TRBJ2-1; 7 bases line up with TRBD1. The CDR3 totals 16 residues. Germline CDR1 is SEHNR and CDR2 is FQNEAQ (reference sequence). V lost 6 bases and J lost 7; bases outside the gene matches: 15. CDR3 sequence reads: CASSQIPNARGNEQFF. Written as DNA, the CDR3 is TGTGCCAGCAGTCAGATACCCAACGCCAGGGGGAATGAGCAGTTCTTC.

This chain joins TRBV11-3 and TRBJ2-6; weak D call: TRBD2 (5 bases). The V gene's germline CDR1 is SGHNT and CDR2 YENEEA. Trimming left V 0 bases short and J 1 base short, with 7 bases between. The CDR3 consists of 16 residues. The CDR3 region is CASSLDEGSGANVLTF. The DNA for the CDR3 is TGTGCCAGCAGCTTAGATGAGGGATCTGGGGCCAACGTCCTGACTTTC.

The chain couples TRBV7-2 to TRBJ1-5; 10 bases match TRBD1. V lost 3 bases, J lost 3 bases, and 5 bases stayed unmatched. Looked up from germline, CDR1 is SGHTA and CDR2 is FQGNSA. The CDR3 is 16 amino acids. The CDR3 spells CASSFSDRGHNQPQHF. As DNA, the CDR3 is TGTGCCAGCAGCTTCTCCGACAGGGGGCACAATCAGCCCCAGCATTTT.